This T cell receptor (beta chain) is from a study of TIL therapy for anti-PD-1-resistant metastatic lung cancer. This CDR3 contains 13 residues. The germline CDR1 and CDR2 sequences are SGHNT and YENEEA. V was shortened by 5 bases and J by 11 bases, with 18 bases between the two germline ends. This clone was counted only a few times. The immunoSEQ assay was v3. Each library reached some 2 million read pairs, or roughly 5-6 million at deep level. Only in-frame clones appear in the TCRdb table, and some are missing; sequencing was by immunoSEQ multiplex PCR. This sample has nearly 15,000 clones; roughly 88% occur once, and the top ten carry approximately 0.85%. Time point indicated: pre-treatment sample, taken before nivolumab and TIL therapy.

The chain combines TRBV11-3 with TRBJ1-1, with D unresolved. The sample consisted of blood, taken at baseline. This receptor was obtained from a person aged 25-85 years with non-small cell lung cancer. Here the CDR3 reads CASSTYLSTGAFF. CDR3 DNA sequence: TGTGCCAGCAGCACTTATTTAAGTACTGGGGCTTTCTTT. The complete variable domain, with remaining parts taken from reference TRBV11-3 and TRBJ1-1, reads EAGVVQSPRYKIIEKKQPVAFWCNPISGHNTLYWYLQNLGQGPELLIRYENEEAVDDSQLPKDRFSAERLKGVDSTLKIQPAELGDSAVYLCASSTYLSTGAFFGQGTRLTVV.